The entry that follows covers one T cell receptor beta chain sequence. Reverse transcription of extracted RNA yielded cDNA, which provided the sequencing template. Sequenced by immunoSEQ multiplex PCR; TCRdb stores in-frame clones only, minus some. The table records 200,000 to 250,000 clones, around 62% of them present only once. This entry belongs to a study of CD8+ T cells in alopecia areata. Study-level information: At a dose of 5 to 10 mg twice daily, oral tofacitinib was given to treated patients.

Trimming removed 4 bases at V and 0 bases at J, with 21 bases between. Germline CDR1 SQVTM, CDR2 ANQGSEA. The CDR3 length is 17 residues. V and J are TRBV29-1 and TRBJ1-2, with D maybe TRBD1 (6 bases). The sequences come from CD4+ T cells sorted from blood, collected at week 0. The clonotype originates from a human donor with alopecia areata. The CDR3 coding sequence is TGCAGCGTTGTAGCGCCGCGTGGGGGCGAAGCTAACTATGGCTACACCTTC. This sequence encodes CSVVAPRGGEANYGYTF.